The next 2 T cell receptor beta chains were all read from a single sample in a study of T cells in Graves' hyperthyroidism and ophthalmopathy. Amplified regions were TCR beta CDR3 sequences from RNA transcripts. The TCR CDR3 was amplified in a first-round RT-PCR using the HTBI primer set. TCRdb processed the multiplex PCR reads anew with MiXCR; each CDR3 protein has one entry. The sample lists 300,000 to 450,000 distinct CDR3 sequences, approximately 15% seen once, with approximately 11% in the top ten. Material: blood. The receptor set was obtained from a woman aged 60-75 years with Graves' hyperthyroidism.

V and J are TRBV18 and TRBJ2-3, with 10 nucleotides matching TRBD2. Per germline, CDR1 KGHSH and CDR2 LQKENI. The CDR3 totals 22 residues. Trimming cost V 2 bases and J 3 bases; bases outside gene matches: 23. The CDR3 region is CASSPTGTEGLAEVLGTDTQYF. CDR3 nucleotides: TGTGCCAGCTCACCAACCGGGACAGAAGGACTAGCGGAGGTTCTGGGGACAGATACGCAGTATTTT.

This clonotype appeared many times. The rearrangement links TRBV10-2 to TRBJ2-5; D not resolved. CDR1 is WSHSY, CDR2 SAAADI, per germline. The CDR3 is 12 amino acids. Trimming shortened V by 5 bases and J by 13 bases, and 17 bases separated the two germline ends. CDR3 nucleotide sequence: TGCGCCAGCAGTAACAATAGGGTCGCCCTGTACTTC. Amino acids: CASSNNRVALYF.